These 7 T cell receptor beta chains were sequenced from one sample in a study of shared clonotypes between healthy human individuals. This table comes from immunoSEQ multiplex PCR, and its TCRdb copy is limited to in-frame clones, with some not included. The sample contains under 750,000 clones, just under 75% of which appear only once. Source material: memory CD4+ T cells sorted from blood. Indicated subset: CD45RA-negative fraction. The origin of the receptors is a woman aged 25 to 39 in good health.

The gene calls are TRBV5-4 and TRBJ2-2, with 8 nucleotides matching TRBD2. CDR3 length equals 16 residues. Germline V CDR1 and CDR2: SGHNT, YYREEE (reference sequence). J lost 3 bases, V lost 0 bases, and 4 bases had no gene match. CDR3 loop: CASSLDSGGYTGELFF. Written as DNA, the CDR3 is TGTGCCAGCAGCTTGGATTCGGGGGGGTACACCGGGGAGCTGTTTTTT.

The rearrangement joins TRBV7-6 to TRBJ2-3; TRBD2 might be the D (5 bases). Trimming cost V 1 base and J 0 bases, with 8 bases left between them. Germline CDR1 is SGHVS and CDR2 is FNYEAQ. This CDR3 contains 15 residues. The CDR3 sequence: CASSLVGLSTDTQYF. In DNA, the CDR3 is TGTGCCAGCAGCTTAGTAGGACTTAGCACAGATACGCAGTATTTT.

This clone appeared a single time. This sequence joins TRBV9 and TRBJ2-3, with 8 bases lining up with TRBD1. The CDR3 has 17 residues. Trimming took 2 bases from V and 2 from J; bases not matched to a gene: 10. Germline CDR1 is SGDLS and CDR2 is YYNGEE. CDR3 sequence: CASSVADRVRSTDTQYF. The CDR3 coding sequence is TGTGCCAGCAGCGTGGCGGACAGGGTTAGGTCCACAGATACGCAGTATTTT.

V gene TRBV7-7 combines with J gene TRBJ2-5; possible D gene TRBD2, 5 bases. The germline gives CDR1 SSHAT, CDR2 FNYEAQ (reference sequence). The CDR3 is 15 amino acids. Trimming took 1 base from V and 2 from J, leaving 11 bases between them. The CDR3 is CASSLGLFSQETQYF. The CDR3 bases are TGTGCCAGCAGCTTAGGACTATTTTCACAAGAGACCCAGTACTTC.

This clone was seen just once. A read error is likely here: a far larger clone is one base away. Other DNA sequences of this sample code for an identical CDR3. This chain connects TRBV7-2 to TRBJ1-1; D gene unclear. CDR3 length: 13 residues. Trimming cost V 4 bases and J 0 bases, with 6 bases left between them. The V gene's germline CDR1 is SGHTA and CDR2 FQGNSA. The CDR3 sequence: CASSSYLNTEAFF. The CDR3 DNA follows: TGTGCCAGCAGCTCGTACTTGAACACTGAAGCTTTCTTT.

This clone was seen only once. The chain couples TRBV7-9 to TRBJ2-1; TRBD2 matches at 7 bases. This CDR3 contains 16 residues. CDR1 is SEHNR and CDR2 is FQNEAQ in the germline V gene (reference sequence). J lost 4 bases, V lost 1 base, and 7 bases had no gene match. DNA of the CDR3: TGTGCCAGCAGCTTAGATCCCCTAGCGGTATACAATGAGCAGTTCTTC. Amino acid sequence: CASSLDPLAVYNEQFF.

V gene TRBV4-1 combines with J gene TRBJ2-6; TRBD1 aligns across 7 bases. This CDR3 contains 16 residues. Germline CDR1 reads MGHRA; CDR2 reads YSYEKL. V lost 4 bases, J lost 0 bases, and 3 bases stayed unmatched. The CDR3 DNA sequence: TGCGCCAGCAGCCCGGACAGGAACTCTGGGGCCAACGTCCTGACTTTC. It is translated as CASSPDRNSGANVLTF.